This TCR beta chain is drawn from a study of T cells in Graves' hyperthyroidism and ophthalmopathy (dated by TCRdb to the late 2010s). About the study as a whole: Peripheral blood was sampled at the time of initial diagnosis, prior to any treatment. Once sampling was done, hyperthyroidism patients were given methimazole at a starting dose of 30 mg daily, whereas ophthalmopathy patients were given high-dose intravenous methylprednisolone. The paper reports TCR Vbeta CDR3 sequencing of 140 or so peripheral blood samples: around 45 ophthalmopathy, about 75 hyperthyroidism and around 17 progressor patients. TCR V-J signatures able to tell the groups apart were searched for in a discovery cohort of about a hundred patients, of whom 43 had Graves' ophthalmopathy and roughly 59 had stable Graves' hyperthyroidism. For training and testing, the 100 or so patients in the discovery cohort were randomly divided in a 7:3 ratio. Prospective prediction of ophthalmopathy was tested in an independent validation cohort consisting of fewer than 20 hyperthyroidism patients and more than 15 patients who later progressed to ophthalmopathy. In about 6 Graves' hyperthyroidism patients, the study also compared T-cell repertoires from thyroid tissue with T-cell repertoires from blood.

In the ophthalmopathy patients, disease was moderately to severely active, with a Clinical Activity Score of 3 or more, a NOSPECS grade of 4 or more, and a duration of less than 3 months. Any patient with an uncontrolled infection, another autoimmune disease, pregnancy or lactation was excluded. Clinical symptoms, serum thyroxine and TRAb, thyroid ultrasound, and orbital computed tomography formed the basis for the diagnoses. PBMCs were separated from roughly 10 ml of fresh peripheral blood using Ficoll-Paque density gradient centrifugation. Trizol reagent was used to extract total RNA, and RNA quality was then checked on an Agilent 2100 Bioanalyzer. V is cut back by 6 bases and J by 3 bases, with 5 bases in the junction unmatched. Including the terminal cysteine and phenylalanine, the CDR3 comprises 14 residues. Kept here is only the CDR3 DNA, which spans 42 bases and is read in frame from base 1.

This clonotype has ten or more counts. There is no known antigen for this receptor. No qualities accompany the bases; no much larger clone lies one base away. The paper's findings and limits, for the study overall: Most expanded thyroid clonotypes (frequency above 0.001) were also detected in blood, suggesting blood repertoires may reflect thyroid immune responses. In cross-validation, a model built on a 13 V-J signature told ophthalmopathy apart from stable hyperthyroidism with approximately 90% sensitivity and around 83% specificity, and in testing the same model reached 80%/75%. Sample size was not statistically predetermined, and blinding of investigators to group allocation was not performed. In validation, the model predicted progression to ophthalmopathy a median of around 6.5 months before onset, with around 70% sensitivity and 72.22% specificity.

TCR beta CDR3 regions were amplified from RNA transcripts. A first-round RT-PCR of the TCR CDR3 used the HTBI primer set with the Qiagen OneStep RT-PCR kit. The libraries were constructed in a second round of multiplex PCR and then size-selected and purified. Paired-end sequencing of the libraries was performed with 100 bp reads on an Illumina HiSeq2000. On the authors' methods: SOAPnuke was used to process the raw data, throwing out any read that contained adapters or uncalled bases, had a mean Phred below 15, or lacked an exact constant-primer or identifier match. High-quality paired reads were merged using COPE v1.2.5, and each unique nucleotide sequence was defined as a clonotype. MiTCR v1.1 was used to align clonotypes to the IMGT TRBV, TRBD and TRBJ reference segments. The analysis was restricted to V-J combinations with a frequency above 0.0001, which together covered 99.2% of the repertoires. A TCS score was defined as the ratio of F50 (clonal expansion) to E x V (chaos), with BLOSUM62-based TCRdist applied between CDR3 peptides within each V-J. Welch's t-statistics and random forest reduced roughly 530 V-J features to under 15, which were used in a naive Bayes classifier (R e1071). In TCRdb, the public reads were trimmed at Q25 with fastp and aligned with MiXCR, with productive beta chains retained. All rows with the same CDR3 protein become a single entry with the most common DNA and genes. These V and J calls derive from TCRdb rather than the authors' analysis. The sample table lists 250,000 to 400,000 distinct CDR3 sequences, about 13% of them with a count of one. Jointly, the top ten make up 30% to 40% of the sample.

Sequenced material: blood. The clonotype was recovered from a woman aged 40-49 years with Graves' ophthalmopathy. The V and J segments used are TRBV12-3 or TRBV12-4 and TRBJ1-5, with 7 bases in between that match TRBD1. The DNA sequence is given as TGTGCCAGCAGCCAAGGGACAGACAATCAGCCCCAGCATTTT. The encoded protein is CASSQGTDNQPQHF.